A selection of T cell receptor beta chains follows, all from one sample in a study of T cells in Graves' hyperthyroidism and ophthalmopathy. Each CDR3 protein gets one entry after TCRdb re-called the multiplex PCR reads with MiXCR. The data show approximately 380,000 distinct CDR3 sequences, about 14% seen once. The sample comprised blood. These TCRs come from a man in his fifties or sixties with Graves' ophthalmopathy. Each CDR3 is given with its conserved first and last residue. A D gene is named only where the DNA matches it firmly. Expanded clones are given a class, and other clones once, few, many or no size at all.

j_call v_call d_call clone_size cdr3_nt cdr3_aa
TRBJ2-2 TRBV4-1 . many TGCGCCAGCAGCCCCGCTGCCCCTTGGACCGGGGAGCTGTTTTTT CASSPAAPWTGELFF
TRBJ2-7 TRBV5-1 TRBD1 many TGCGCCAGCAGCTTGGCCACGGGACAGGTCTACGAGCAGTACTTC CASSLATGQVYEQYF
TRBJ2-3 TRBV20-1 . few TGCAGTGGCCCTCTCGACTCCACAGATACGCAGTATTTT CSGPLDSTDTQYF
TRBJ2-3 TRBV5-1 . few TGCGCCAGCACTCGCTCGAGTAGCACAGATACGCAGTATTTT CASTRSSSTDTQYF
TRBJ1-1 TRBV18 . many TGTGCCAGCTCAAGCCTTAGACAGCTGAACACTGAAGCTTTCTTT CASSSLRQLNTEAFF
TRBJ1-1 TRBV19 . few TGTGCCAGTAGTATAGCTTCGAACACTGAAGCTTTCTTT CASSIASNTEAFF
TRBJ2-2 TRBV5-6 TRBD2 many TGTGCCAGCAGCTTGGATGGAAGACCGGGGGGCGGGGAGCTGTTTTTT CASSLDGRPGGGELFF
TRBJ2-2 TRBV19 . . TGTGCCAGTAGTATAGGGGGCGGGGTGAGAAACACCGGGGAGCTGTTTTTT CASSIGGGVRNTGELFF
TRBJ2-1 TRBV11-2 TRBD1 many TGTGCCAGCAGCCTCCGGACAGGGTCAAATGAGCAGTTCTTC CASSLRTGSNEQFF
TRBJ2-1 TRBV7-3 . . TGTGCCAGCAGCCTTTGGGGGGCCGGCGGTGGTGTTGAGCAGTTCTTC CASSLWGAGGGVEQFF
TRBJ2-7 TRBV24-1 . many TGTGCCACCAGTGACCAGAACTACGAGCAGTACTTC CATSDQNYEQYF
TRBJ2-7 TRBV28 TRBD1 many TGTGCCAGCAGTGACAGGGTCTACGAGCAGTACTTC CASSDRVYEQYF
TRBJ2-5 TRBV11-2 . many TGTGCCAGCAGCCAAGGGCTAGCGAATCAAGAGACCCAGTACTTC CASSQGLANQETQYF
TRBJ2-3 TRBV24-1 . many TGTGCCACCAGTGATCCTCTCCGCACAGATACGCAGTATTTT CATSDPLRTDTQYF
TRBJ2-3 TRBV18 . many TGTGCCAGCTCCCAATGGAGGGGTTCCTCTAGCACAGATACGCAGTATTTT CASSQWRGSSSTDTQYF
TRBJ2-1 TRBV19 . few TGTGCCAGTAGTAGCAGGGGTCCGAGCTCCTACAATGAGCAGTTCTTC CASSSRGPSSYNEQFF
TRBJ2-3 TRBV19 . . TGTGCCAGTGGGGGCACAGGGAGACTCGACACAGATACGCAGTATTTT CASGGTGRLDTDTQYF
TRBJ1-6 TRBV12-3/TRBV12-4 TRBD1 many TGTGCCAGCACCTTAAGGGGGACAGGGGGTTCACCCCTCCACTTT CASTLRGTGGSPLHF
TRBJ1-1 TRBV29-1 . . TGCAGCGTTGCCCTTGACCGGGCCTACGAAGCTTTCTTT CSVALDRAYEAFF
TRBJ2-5 TRBV12-3/TRBV12-4 . many TGTGCCAGCAGTTTAGCGCGTTTGGGGGATTCAGAGACCCAGTACTTC CASSLARLGDSETQYF
TRBJ2-7 TRBV28 . many TGTGCCAGCAGTTTACCCCAGAGCTCCTACGAGCAGTACTTC CASSLPQSSYEQYF